Detailed here is one T cell receptor (beta chain). The source of the sample is a study of T-cell reconstitution after alpha-beta-depleted transplantation in children. The J segment lost 5 bases and the V segment lost 4 bases, leaving 8 bases of the junction unmatched. The CDR3 has 13 residues. CDR1 SQVTM and CDR2 ANQGSEA come from the germline V gene. The library targeted TCRbeta and was prepared with unique molecular identifiers. TCRdb recomputed calls from the PCR reads with MiXCR, one row per CDR3 protein. Of hundreds of thousands of distinct CDR3 sequences listed, under 15% are singletons. The genes are TRBV29-1 and TRBJ2-7; 7 bases align to TRBD1. The source was PBMCs from the stem cell graft donor, collected from the stem cell graft. The origin of this receptor is a human donor who donated a stem cell graft to a child with combined immunodeficiency. CDR3 region: CSVARGTIDEQYF. CDR3 coding DNA: TGCAGCGTTGCCAGGGGGACGATTGACGAGCAGTACTTC.